This TCR beta chain was obtained from a study of cytomegalovirus exposure and HLA in healthy donors. Germline lookup yields CDR1 LNHDA and CDR2 SQIVND (reference sequence). Trimming removed 6 bases from V and 3 bases from J, with 14 bases in between. The CDR3 has 14 residues. Measured with immunoSEQ multiplex PCR; TCRdb has only the in-frame clones, and not every one. The repertoire holds tens of thousands of clones, with approximately 94% as singletons. Note on this clone: The antigen is undetermined.

The donors were in the roughly 120-subject validation cohort, distinct from the roughly 720-subject first cohort. The study's findings and limits: One later analysis, an examination of the roughly 110 validation repertoires, found that first-cohort TCR clusters tended to co-occur in them. TCR beta chains numbering 164 were designated cytomegalovirus-associated.

Specimen: PBMCs. The V gene is TRBV19, the J gene TRBJ1-1, with a tentative D call TRBD1 (6 bases). The TCR sequence derives from a woman aged 30 to 39 in good health and CMV-seronegative. The CDR3 protein is CASSSWTADTEAFF. The CDR3 bases are TGTGCCAGTAGCTCCTGGACAGCTGACACTGAAGCTTTCTTT. Looking up the rest from reference TRBV19 and TRBJ1-1 gives the full variable domain: DGGITQSPKYLFRKEGQNVTLSCEQNLNHDAMYWYRQDPGQGLRLIYYSQIVNDFQKGDIAEGYSVSREKKESFPLTVTSAQKNPTAFYLCASSSWTADTEAFFGQGTRLTVV.